The 29 T cell receptor beta chains below were found in one sample sequenced in a study of T cell responses to AZD1222 COVID-19 vaccine. The method was immunoSEQ multiplex PCR; TCRdb's version includes in-frame clones alone and lacks a portion of them. The repertoire holds approximately 150,000 clones, with 87% as singletons. The sample was peripheral blood, taken 28 days after the second AZD1222 dose. The source of these receptors is an adult who received the AZD1222 COVID-19 vaccine.

The chain combines TRBV5-4 with TRBJ2-7; a possible D gene is TRBD1 (6 bases). Trimming shortened V by 3 bases and J by 2 bases, and 18 bases separated the two germline ends. Per germline, CDR1 SGHNT and CDR2 YYREEE (reference sequence). The CDR3 runs to 16 residues. Written as DNA, the CDR3 is TGTGCCAGCAGCTCCTTTAAAACCGGGACACCCTACGAGCAGTACTTC. Encoded protein: CASSSFKTGTPYEQYF. The whole variable domain, remainder taken from reference TRBV5-4 and TRBJ2-7, is ETGVTQSPTHLIKTRGQQVTLRCSSQSGHNTVSWYQQALGQGPQFIFQYYREEENGRGNFPPRFSGLQFPNYSSELNVNALELDDSALYLCASSSFKTGTPYEQYFGPGTRLTVT.

The rearrangement uses TRBV5-5 and TRBJ1-1; no reliable D call. The length of the CDR3 is 13 residues. CDR1 is SGHKS, CDR2 YYEKEE, per germline (reference sequence). The V gene lost 0 bases and the J gene lost 9 bases, with 12 bases spanning the gap. CDR3 amino acids: CASSLAGSLQAFF. The CDR3 DNA reads TGTGCCAGCAGCTTGGCCGGGAGCTTACAAGCTTTCTTT.

This clone was seen a handful of times. The chain has TRBV15 and TRBJ2-2; TRBD1 might be the D (5 bases). Trimming pared 6 bases from V and 3 bases from J, leaving 14 bases between. Germline lookup yields CDR1 LNHNV and CDR2 YYDKDF (reference sequence). The CDR3 contains 15 residues. In DNA form, the CDR3 reads TGTGCCACCAGAACGTTCGGCAGGGACACCGGGGAGCTGTTTTTT. Translated, it gives CATRTFGRDTGELFF.

The V and J genes are TRBV6-5 and TRBJ1-1; D possibly corresponds to TRBD1 (5 bases). The CDR3 is made up of 13 amino acids. CDR1 and CDR2 from the germline V gene are MNHEY and SVGAGI. The CDR3: CAIQDTTNTEAFF. Here the CDR3 DNA reads TGTGCTATACAGGACACCACGAACACTGAAGCTTTCTTT.

The V call is TRBV18, the J call TRBJ1-2; D is unclear. V was shortened by 5 bases and J by 4 bases, with 20 bases between the two germline ends. The CDR3 length is 16 residues. Germline-derived CDR1 and CDR2 are KGHSH and LQKENI. CDR3 amino acids: CASSATPDPASYGYTF. The CDR3 DNA reads as TGTGCCAGCTCAGCAACCCCCGACCCAGCCAGCTATGGCTACACCTTC.

V usage is TRBV4-3 and J usage is TRBJ2-5, with 7 bases that match TRBD1. The CDR3 totals 16 residues. V lost 2 bases, J lost 5 bases, and 11 bases stayed unmatched. CDR1 and CDR2 from the germline V gene are LGHNA and YSLEER. The CDR3 DNA reads TGCGCCAGCAGCCAACCGCTGACAGGGTTGTTGGAGACCCAGTACTTC. Translating it yields CASSQPLTGLLETQYF.

The CDR3 here is CASTPGGPPGTEAFF. CDR3 nucleotide sequence: TGTGCCAGTACCCCGGGAGGGCCCCCGGGGACTGAAGCTTTCTTT. This chain links TRBV19 with TRBJ1-1; unclear D gene. There are 15 residues in the CDR3. The germline V gene encodes CDR1 LNHDA and CDR2 SQIVND (reference sequence). V was pared by 7 bases and J by 5 bases, with 20 bases between.

The chain couples TRBV6-5 to TRBJ1-1, with a weak D call TRBD1 (6 bases). The CDR3 totals 15 residues. Germline-derived CDR1 and CDR2 are MNHEY and SVGAGI. The ends were cut back, 4 bases at V and 4 bases at J, with 16 bases in the middle. CDR3 amino acids: CASSSQGLSGTEAFF. The CDR3 DNA sequence: TGTGCCAGCAGTTCCCAGGGGCTTTCGGGCACTGAAGCTTTCTTT.

This chain uses TRBV6-5 with TRBJ2-7; D may be TRBD1 (5 bases). Deletions cut 9 bases from V and 6 bases from J, with 18 bases between. The CDR3 totals 13 residues. The germline V gene encodes CDR1 MNHEY and CDR2 SVGAGI. CDR3 residues: CASFTGLSSEQYF. CDR3 coding DNA: TGTGCCAGTTTCACAGGCCTTTCGAGCGAGCAGTACTTC.

The V and J genes are TRBV2 and TRBJ1-5, with TRBD1 as a possible D gene (6 bases). The CDR3 totals 14 residues. V shed 7 bases and J shed 1 base, with 11 bases lying between them. Germline CDR1 reads SNHLY; CDR2 reads FYNNEI. The CDR3 region is CASKPRGSNQPQHF. The CDR3 DNA sequence: TGTGCCAGCAAGCCCAGGGGAAGCAATCAGCCCCAGCATTTT. Full variable domain (remainder filled in from reference TRBV2 and TRBJ1-5): EPEVTQTPSHQVTQMGQEVILRCVPISNHLYFYWYRQILGQKVEFLVSFYNNEISEKSEIFDDQFSVERPDGSNFTLKIRSTKLEDSAMYFCASKPRGSNQPQHFGDGTRLSIL.

This chain links TRBV12-5 with TRBJ2-3, with TRBD2 matching over 14 bases. The CDR3 runs 16 residues. V was clipped by 7 bases and J by 5 bases; unmatched bases: 8. Germline V gene sequence: CDR1 LGHNT, CDR2 FRNRAP. The CDR3 loop is CASALRLAGGRDTQYF. The CDR3 DNA sequence: TGTGCTAGTGCCCTAAGACTAGCGGGGGGGCGAGATACGCAGTATTTT.

The V and J genes are TRBV29-1 and TRBJ1-3; D is possibly TRBD1 (6 bases). CDR1 is SQVTM and CDR2 is ANQGSEA in the germline V gene. V was cut by 7 bases and J by 3 bases, with 13 bases left in between. The CDR3 has 13 amino acids. This CDR3 reads CSASWGLGNTIYF. CDR3 sequence (DNA): TGCAGCGCTTCGTGGGGGCTTGGAAACACCATATATTTT.

This clone showed up just a few times. The chain employs TRBV30 and TRBJ2-2, with D possibly TRBD2 on 6 matching bases. There are 15 residues in the CDR3. Trimming stripped 0 bases from V and 5 bases from J, with 13 bases between. Germline V gene sequence: CDR1 GTSNPN, CDR2 SVGIG (reference sequence). The CDR3, as DNA: TGTGCCTGGAGTGTACCGGGGGAGGTTACCGGGGAGCTGTTTTTT. This codes for CAWSVPGEVTGELFF.

The V call is TRBV19, the J call TRBJ1-2; a possible D gene is TRBD1 (5 bases). Trimming removed 3 bases at V and 8 bases at J, with 19 bases between. From germline, CDR1 is LNHDA and CDR2 SQIVND (reference sequence). This CDR3 has 15 residues. The CDR3 sequence is CASSIAAGGAGGYTF. CDR3 sequence (DNA): TGTGCCAGTAGTATCGCCGCGGGGGGAGCGGGAGGCTACACCTTC.

This clone was seen just once. The V call is TRBV6-5, the J call TRBJ1-3; D is perhaps TRBD1 (5 bases). The CDR3 totals 14 residues. Germline lookup yields CDR1 MNHEY and CDR2 SVGAGI. Trimming took off 8 bases at V and 0 bases at J, with 11 bases between the two ends. The CDR3 nucleotides are TGTGCCAGCTCTCTGGGGCCCTCTGGAAACACCATATATTTT. Its translation is CASSLGPSGNTIYF.

The J gene is TRBJ2-1, the V gene TRBV6-2 or TRBV6-3; the D gene is possibly TRBD1 (5 bases). The ends were cut back, 2 bases at V and 8 bases at J, with 16 bases in the middle. This CDR3 region has 15 residues. Germline values: CDR1 MNHEY, CDR2 SVGEGT. The CDR3 loop reads CASSYESMGLDEQFF. The CDR3 nucleotides read TGTGCCAGCAGTTACGAGTCCATGGGGCTGGATGAGCAGTTCTTC.

The chain combines TRBV9 with TRBJ2-1, with TRBD1 matching 7 bases. The CDR3 runs 15 residues. Germline trimming cut 4 bases from V and 4 bases from J; bases unmatched to any gene: 8. In germline, CDR1 is SGDLS, CDR2 YYNGEE. The CDR3 DNA reads TGTGCCAGCAGCCTCCGGGACAGACCGTACAATGAGCAGTTCTTC. Translation gives CASSLRDRPYNEQFF.

This clone was observed once. The CDR3 nucleotides read TGTGCCAGCAGTTCCCATTATGAGCAGTTCTTC. It yields the protein CASSSHYEQFF. The V and J genes are TRBV6-5 and TRBJ2-1; D unclear. Germline CDR1 MNHEY, CDR2 SVGAGI. The V gene lost 4 bases and the J gene lost 8 bases, with 6 bases spanning the gap. The CDR3 is 11 amino acids.

The chain uses TRBV6-5 and TRBJ2-2, with D perhaps given as TRBD1 or TRBD2 (6 bases each). CDR1 is MNHEY, CDR2 SVGAGI, per germline. The germline V and J ends were trimmed by 8 bases and 6 bases, with 13 bases remaining between them. There are 13 residues in the CDR3. In nucleotides, the CDR3 is TGTGCCAGCCTGTGGGGGGCATCCGGGGAGCTGTTTTTT. It yields the protein CASLWGASGELFF.

The chain uses TRBV4-1 and TRBJ1-6, with D hard to call. The CDR3 has 16 amino acids. Per germline, CDR1 MGHRA and CDR2 YSYEKL. V was pared by 3 bases and J by 6 bases, with 15 bases between. This CDR3 reads CASSQAGPQSNSPLHF. The CDR3 bases are TGCGCCAGCAGCCAGGCAGGCCCACAGAGTAATTCACCCCTCCACTTT.

The V and J genes are TRBV3-1 (or the pseudogene TRBV3-2) and TRBJ2-1; 9 positions match TRBD2. CDR1 is LGHDT, CDR2 YNNKEL, per germline (reference sequence). This CDR3 comprises 17 residues. The V and J ends lost 4 bases and 8 bases, in that order; junction bases with no gene match: 15. CDR3 bases: TGTGCCAGCAGCCTTCGGGGCGGGGGGGCGCAATTGGATGAGCAGTTCTTC. Translated, it gives CASSLRGGGAQLDEQFF.

The chain has TRBV5-1 and TRBJ2-7; no firm D call. This CDR3 spans 15 amino acids. The V end was cut by 3 bases, the J end by 2 bases, with 15 bases between. The germline CDR1 and CDR2 sequences are SGHRS and YFSETQ. CDR3 residues: CASSSRLAPTYEQYF. CDR3 bases: TGCGCCAGCAGCTCGAGACTTGCACCAACCTACGAGCAGTACTTC. Complete variable domain (other parts from reference TRBV5-1 and TRBJ2-7): KAGVTQTPRYLIKTRGQQVTLSCSPISGHRSVSWYQQTPGQGLQFLFEYFSETQRNKGNFPGRFSGRQFSNSRSEMNVSTLELGDSALYLCASSSRLAPTYEQYFGPGTRLTVT.

V is TRBV19 and J is TRBJ1-5, with D possibly TRBD1 on 5 matching bases. Trimming pared 4 bases from V and 0 bases from J, leaving 22 bases between. The CDR3 is made up of 19 amino acids. Per the germline V gene, CDR1 is LNHDA and CDR2 is SQIVND (reference sequence). The CDR3 reads CASSKIQRGPEYSNQPQHF. The DNA for the CDR3 is TGTGCCAGTAGTAAAATCCAGAGGGGCCCAGAATATAGCAATCAGCCCCAGCATTTT. The variable domain in full, with the rest retrieved from reference TRBV19 and TRBJ1-5, is DGGITQSPKYLFRKEGQNVTLSCEQNLNHDAMYWYRQDPGQGLRLIYYSQIVNDFQKGDIAEGYSVSREKKESFPLTVTSAQKNPTAFYLCASSKIQRGPEYSNQPQHFGDGTRLSIL.

The rearrangement joins TRBV19 to TRBJ2-7, with D perhaps matching TRBD1 or TRBD2 (5 bases each). From germline, CDR1 is LNHDA and CDR2 SQIVND (reference sequence). Between the trimmed V and J ends, which lost 1 base and 6 bases, there was a span of 19 bases. The CDR3 covers 16 residues. The CDR3 sequence: CASSIGGTFGSSEQYF. In nucleotides, the CDR3 is TGTGCCAGTAGTATAGGAGGGACCTTTGGGTCGTCCGAGCAGTACTTC.

This clone showed up just once. The chain links TRBV27 to TRBJ2-4, with 7 bases that match TRBD1. V gave up 7 bases and J gave up 5 bases; unmatched junction bases: 8. The CDR3 totals 14 residues. CDR1 is MNHEY, CDR2 SMNVEV, per germline (reference sequence). In DNA, the CDR3 is TGTGCCAGCAAGATACAGGGGACCCAAAACATTCAGTACTTC. This codes for CASKIQGTQNIQYF.

The genes are TRBV3-1 (or the pseudogene TRBV3-2) and TRBJ1-2; 7 nucleotides agree with TRBD1. Per the germline V gene, CDR1 is LGHDT and CDR2 is YNNKEL (reference sequence). The CDR3 length is 14 residues. Germline trimming cut 3 bases from V and 7 bases from J; bases unmatched to any gene: 8. This CDR3 is CASSHSTGAGGYTF. The DNA of the CDR3 is TGTGCCAGCAGCCATTCCACAGGGGCTGGTGGCTACACCTTC.

V gene TRBV6-5 combines with J gene TRBJ2-7, with TRBD1 identical over 9 bases. The V gene end was trimmed by 9 bases and the J gene end by 2 bases; junction bases not matched to a gene: 8. Germline CDR1 reads MNHEY; CDR2 reads SVGAGI. The CDR3 spans 14 residues. The CDR3 nucleotides are TGTGCCAGTGGGAGACAGGGGGGACCCTACGAGCAGTACTTC. Its translation: CASGRQGGPYEQYF.

The rearrangement uses TRBV10-3 and TRBJ1-6; D unresolved. The CDR3 loop spans 14 amino acids. The V and J ends lost 7 bases and 8 bases respectively, with 15 bases between them. The germline V gene encodes CDR1 ENHRY and CDR2 SYGVKD. The chain's CDR3 is CAINRAAPDSPLHF. The CDR3 coding sequence is TGTGCCATCAATCGGGCTGCCCCTGATTCACCCCTCCACTTT.

CDR3 protein: CASSLQGDTQYF. As DNA, the CDR3 is TGTGCCAGCAGCTTACAGGGAGATACGCAGTATTTT. The J gene is TRBJ2-3, the V gene TRBV11-3; D might be TRBD1 (5 bases). The V end lost 2 bases, the J end lost 5 bases, and 5 bases lay between the germline ends. Looked up from germline, CDR1 is SGHNT and CDR2 is YENEEA. CDR3 length equals 12 residues.